This entry concerns a single T cell receptor (beta chain). The data belong to a study of T cell clonotyping in hematopoietic cell transplantation. The germline CDR1 and CDR2 sequences are SGHRS and YFSETQ. V lost 0 bases to trimming and J lost 12 bases, with 15 bases between them. The CDR3 totals 13 residues. TCRdb keeps only in-frame clones here, not all; method: immunoSEQ multiplex PCR. Altogether some 45,000 clones are present, approximately 82% being singletons, with the ten largest covering approximately 4.9%. Time point denoted: recipient sample about 28 days before transplant, after cytoreduction.

Sequenced material: peripheral blood mononuclear cells, taken before stem cell transplant. The V gene is TRBV5-1, the J gene TRBJ1-2, with a weak D call TRBD1 (6 bases). This receptor was identified in a man aged 60 to 75 with myelodysplastic syndrome. Some clones in this sample may be carry-over from other donors' samples. CDR3 in amino acids: CASSLVTGIYNTF. The CDR3, as DNA: TGCGCCAGCAGCTTGGTTACAGGGATTTACAACACCTTC.